This T cell receptor (beta chain) was recovered during a study of blood T cell repertoires in COVID-19. Original methodology: Amplification of reference gene primers was used by the study to estimate nucleated cell counts. Profiled with immunoSEQ multiplex PCR; TCRdb holds only in-frame clones, not every one. The V and J calls and the clone size are those of that table, but D and trimming were determined from the DNA. The sample yields some 300,000 clones, 85% to 90% seen once. This CDR3 is built from 12 residues. V lost 2 bases and J lost 7, with 8 bases in between. The specimen sequenced was peripheral blood. The V call is TRBV12-3 or TRBV12-4, the J call TRBJ1-1; D is unresolved. The origin of this receptor is a woman in her 50s with COVID-19, enrolled during active disease. The CDR3: CASSLQMYEAFF. In DNA form, the CDR3 reads TGTGCCAGCAGTTTACAGATGTATGAAGCTTTCTTT.